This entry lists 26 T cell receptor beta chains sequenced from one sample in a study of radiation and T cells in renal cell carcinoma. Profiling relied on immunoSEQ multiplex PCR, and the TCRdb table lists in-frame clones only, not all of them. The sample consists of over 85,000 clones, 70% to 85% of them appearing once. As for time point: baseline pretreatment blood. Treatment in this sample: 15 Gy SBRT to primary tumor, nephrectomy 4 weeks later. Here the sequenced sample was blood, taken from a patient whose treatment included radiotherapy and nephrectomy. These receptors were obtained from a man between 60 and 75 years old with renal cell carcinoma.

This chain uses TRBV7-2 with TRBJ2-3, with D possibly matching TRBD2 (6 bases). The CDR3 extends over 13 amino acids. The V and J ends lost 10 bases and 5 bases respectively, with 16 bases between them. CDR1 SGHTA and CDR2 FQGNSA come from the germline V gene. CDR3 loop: CATLRSGGDTQYF. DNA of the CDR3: TGTGCCACCCTTCGGTCCGGGGGAGATACGCAGTATTTT.

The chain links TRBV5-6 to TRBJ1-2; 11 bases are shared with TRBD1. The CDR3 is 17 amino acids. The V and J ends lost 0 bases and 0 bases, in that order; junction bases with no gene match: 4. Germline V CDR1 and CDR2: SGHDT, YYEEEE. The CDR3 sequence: CASSLGTGGKTNYGYTF. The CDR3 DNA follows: TGTGCCAGCAGCTTGGGGACAGGGGGCAAAACTAACTATGGCTACACCTTC.

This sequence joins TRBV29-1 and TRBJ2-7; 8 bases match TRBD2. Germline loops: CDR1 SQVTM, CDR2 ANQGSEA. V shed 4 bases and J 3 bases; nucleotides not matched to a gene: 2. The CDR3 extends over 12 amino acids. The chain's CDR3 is CSVAGGRYEQYF. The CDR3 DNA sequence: TGCAGCGTTGCGGGGGGGCGCTACGAGCAGTACTTC.

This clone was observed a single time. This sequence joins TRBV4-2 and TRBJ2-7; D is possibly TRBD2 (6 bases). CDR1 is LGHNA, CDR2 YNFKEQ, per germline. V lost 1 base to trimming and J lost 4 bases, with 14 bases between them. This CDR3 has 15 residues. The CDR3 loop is CASSQGLVGGYEQYF. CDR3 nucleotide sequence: TGTGCCAGCAGCCAAGGACTAGTGGGTGGATACGAGCAGTACTTC.

The CDR3 bases are TGCGCCAGCAGCTTTACTTCAGGCGGACTAGCGGGAGACAATGAGCAGTTCTTC. Protein product: CASSFTSGGLAGDNEQFF. The chain recombines TRBV5-1 with TRBJ2-1, with 13 bases that match TRBD2. The junction had 10 bases not matched to a gene; V was cut back by 2 bases and J by 5 bases. The CDR3 runs 18 residues. Germline V gene lookup returns CDR1 SGHRS and CDR2 YFSETQ.

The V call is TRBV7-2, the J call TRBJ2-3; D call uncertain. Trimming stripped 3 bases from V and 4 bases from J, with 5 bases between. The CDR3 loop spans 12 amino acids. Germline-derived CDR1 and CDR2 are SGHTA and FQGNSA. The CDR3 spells CASSLRPDTQYF. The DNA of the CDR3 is TGTGCCAGCAGCTTGCGGCCAGATACGCAGTATTTT.

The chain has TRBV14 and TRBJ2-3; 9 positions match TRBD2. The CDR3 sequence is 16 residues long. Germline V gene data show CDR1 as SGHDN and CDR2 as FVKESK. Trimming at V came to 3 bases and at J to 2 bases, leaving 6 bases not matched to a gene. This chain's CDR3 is CASSQHGGRATDTQYF. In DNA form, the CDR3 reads TGTGCCAGCAGCCAGCATGGCGGGAGGGCCACAGATACGCAGTATTTT. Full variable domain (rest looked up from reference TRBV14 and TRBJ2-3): EAGVTQFPSHSVIEKGQTVTLRCDPISGHDNLYWYRRVMGKEIKFLLHFVKESKQDESGMPNNRFLAERTGGTYSTLKVQPAELEDSGVYFCASSQHGGRATDTQYFGPGTRLTVL.

The CDR3 loop is CAWSVPPFSGSGGETQYF. In DNA, the CDR3 is TGTGCCTGGAGTGTACCCCCTTTTAGCGGGAGTGGGGGAGAGACCCAGTACTTC. This chain links TRBV30 with TRBJ2-5; TRBD2 agrees at 9 bases. The CDR3 spans 18 residues. V lost 0 bases, J lost 4 bases, and 15 bases stayed unmatched. The germline V gene encodes CDR1 GTSNPN and CDR2 SVGIG (reference sequence).

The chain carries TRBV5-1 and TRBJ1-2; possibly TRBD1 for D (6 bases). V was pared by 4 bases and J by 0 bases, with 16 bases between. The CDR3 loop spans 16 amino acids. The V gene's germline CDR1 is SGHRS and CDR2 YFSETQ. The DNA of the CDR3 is TGCGCCAGCAGCCCCGAGGGTAACAGGGCTAACTATGGCTACACCTTC. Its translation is CASSPEGNRANYGYTF.

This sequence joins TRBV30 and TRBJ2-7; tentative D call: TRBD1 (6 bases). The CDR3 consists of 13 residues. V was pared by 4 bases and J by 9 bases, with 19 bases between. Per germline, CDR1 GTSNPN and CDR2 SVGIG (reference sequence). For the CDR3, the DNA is TGTGCCTGGAAAACGGGACAATTTATGGTGCAGTACTTC. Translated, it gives CAWKTGQFMVQYF.

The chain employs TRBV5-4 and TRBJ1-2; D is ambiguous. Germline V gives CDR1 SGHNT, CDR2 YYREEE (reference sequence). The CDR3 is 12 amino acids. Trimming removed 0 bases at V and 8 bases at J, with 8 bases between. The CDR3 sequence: CASSLVVGGYTF. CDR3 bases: TGTGCCAGCAGCTTGGTTGTAGGGGGCTACACCTTC.

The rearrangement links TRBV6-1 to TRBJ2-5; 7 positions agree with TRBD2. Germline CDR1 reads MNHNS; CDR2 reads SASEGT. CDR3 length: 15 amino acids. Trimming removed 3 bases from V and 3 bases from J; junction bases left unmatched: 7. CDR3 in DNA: TGTGCCAGCAGTGACGGGGGGTGGGAGAAAGAGACCCAGTACTTC. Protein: CASSDGGWEKETQYF.

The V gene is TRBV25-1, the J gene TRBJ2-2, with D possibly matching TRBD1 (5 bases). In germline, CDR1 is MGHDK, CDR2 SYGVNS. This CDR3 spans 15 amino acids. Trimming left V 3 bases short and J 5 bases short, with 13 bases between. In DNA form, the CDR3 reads TGTGCCAGCAGTGACGCAGGGTTTGGGACCGGGGAGCTGTTTTTT. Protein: CASSDAGFGTGELFF.

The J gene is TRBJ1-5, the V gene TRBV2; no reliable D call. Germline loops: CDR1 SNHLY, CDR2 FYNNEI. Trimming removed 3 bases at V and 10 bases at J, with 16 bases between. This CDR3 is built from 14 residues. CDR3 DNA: TGTGCCAGCAGTGAGGTCCGGGGTCGGAATCCCCAGCATTTT. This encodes CASSEVRGRNPQHF. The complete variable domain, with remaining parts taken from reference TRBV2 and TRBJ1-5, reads EPEVTQTPSHQVTQMGQEVILRCVPISNHLYFYWYRQILGQKVEFLVSFYNNEISEKSEIFDDQFSVERPDGSNFTLKIRSTKLEDSAMYFCASSEVRGRNPQHFGDGTRLSIL.

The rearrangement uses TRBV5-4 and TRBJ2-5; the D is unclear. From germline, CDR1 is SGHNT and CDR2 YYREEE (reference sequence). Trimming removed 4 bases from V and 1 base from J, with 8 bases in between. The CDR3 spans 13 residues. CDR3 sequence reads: CASSRLAQETQYF. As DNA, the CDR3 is TGTGCCAGCAGCCGGCTGGCCCAAGAGACCCAGTACTTC. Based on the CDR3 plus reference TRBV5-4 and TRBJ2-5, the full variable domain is ETGVTQSPTHLIKTRGQQVTLRCSSQSGHNTVSWYQQALGQGPQFIFQYYREEENGRGNFPPRFSGLQFPNYSSELNVNALELDDSALYLCASSRLAQETQYFGPGTRLLVL.

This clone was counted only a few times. The CDR3 nucleotides read TGTGCCAGCAGCGAGCAGGGGGCGTATCAGCCCCAGCATTTT. Encoded protein: CASSEQGAYQPQHF. The chain combines TRBV7-8 with TRBJ1-5; 8 positions match TRBD1. With V trimmed by 5 bases and J by 5 bases, 5 bases remained unmatched. Germline values: CDR1 SGHVS, CDR2 FQNEAQ. The CDR3 extends over 14 amino acids.

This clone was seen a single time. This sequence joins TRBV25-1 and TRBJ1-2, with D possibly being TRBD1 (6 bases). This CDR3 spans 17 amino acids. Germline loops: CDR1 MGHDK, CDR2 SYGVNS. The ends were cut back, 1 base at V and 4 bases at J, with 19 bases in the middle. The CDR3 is CASSESQWGTGRYGYTF. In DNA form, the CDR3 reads TGTGCCAGCAGTGAATCTCAGTGGGGAACAGGGCGCTATGGCTACACCTTC.

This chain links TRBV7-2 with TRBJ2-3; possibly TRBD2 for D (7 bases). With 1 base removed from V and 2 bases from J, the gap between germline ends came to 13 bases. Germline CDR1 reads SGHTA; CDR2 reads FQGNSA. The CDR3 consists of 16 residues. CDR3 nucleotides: TGTGCCAGCAGCTTAGGGGGGGGGACAAACACAGATACGCAGTATTTT. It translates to CASSLGGGTNTDTQYF.

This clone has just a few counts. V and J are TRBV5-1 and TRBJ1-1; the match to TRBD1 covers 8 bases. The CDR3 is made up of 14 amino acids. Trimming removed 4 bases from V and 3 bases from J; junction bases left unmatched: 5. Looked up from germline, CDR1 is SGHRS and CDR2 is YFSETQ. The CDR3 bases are TGCGCCAGCAGCAAGACAGGGGTGGACACTGAAGCTTTCTTT. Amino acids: CASSKTGVDTEAFF.

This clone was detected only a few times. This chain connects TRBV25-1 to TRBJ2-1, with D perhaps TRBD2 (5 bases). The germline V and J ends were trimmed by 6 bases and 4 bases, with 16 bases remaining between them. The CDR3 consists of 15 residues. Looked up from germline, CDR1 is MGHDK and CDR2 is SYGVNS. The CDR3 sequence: CASRLSSSLYNEQFF. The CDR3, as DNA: TGTGCCAGCAGGCTTTCTAGCAGCCTTTACAATGAGCAGTTCTTC.

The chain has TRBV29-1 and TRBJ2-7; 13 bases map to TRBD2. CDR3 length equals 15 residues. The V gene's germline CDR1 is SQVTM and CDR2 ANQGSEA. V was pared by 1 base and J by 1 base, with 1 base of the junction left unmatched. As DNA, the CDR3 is TGCAGCGTTGAAGGGACTAGCGGGAGTTCCTACGAGCAGTACTTC. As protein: CSVEGTSGSSYEQYF.

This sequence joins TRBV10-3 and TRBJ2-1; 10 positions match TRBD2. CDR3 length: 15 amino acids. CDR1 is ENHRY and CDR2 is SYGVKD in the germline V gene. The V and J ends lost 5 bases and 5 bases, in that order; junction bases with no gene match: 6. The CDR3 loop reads CAISLTSGINNEQFF. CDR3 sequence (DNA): TGTGCCATCAGTCTTACTAGCGGGATTAACAATGAGCAGTTCTTC.

The CDR3, as DNA: TGTGCCAGCAGCTTGGGGCCCGAGGGGGGGGAGCTGTTTTTT. Translated: CASSLGPEGGELFF. The chain uses TRBV5-4 and TRBJ2-2; D possibly matches TRBD1 or TRBD2 (5 bases each). Trimming shortened V by 0 bases and J by 8 bases, and 11 bases separated the two germline ends. Looked up from germline, CDR1 is SGHNT and CDR2 is YYREEE (reference sequence). The CDR3 loop spans 14 amino acids.

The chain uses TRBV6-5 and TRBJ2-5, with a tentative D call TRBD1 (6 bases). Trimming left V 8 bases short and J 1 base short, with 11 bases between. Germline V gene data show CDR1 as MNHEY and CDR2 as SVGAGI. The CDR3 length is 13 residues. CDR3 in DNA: TGTGCCAGCGGACAGTTACTCCAAGAGACCCAGTACTTC. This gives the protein CASGQLLQETQYF.

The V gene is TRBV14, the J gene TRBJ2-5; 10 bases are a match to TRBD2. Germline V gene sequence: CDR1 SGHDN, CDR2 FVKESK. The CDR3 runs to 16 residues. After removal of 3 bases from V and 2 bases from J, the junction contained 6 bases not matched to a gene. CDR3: CASSQILAGPQETQYF. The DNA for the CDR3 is TGTGCCAGCAGCCAGATACTAGCGGGGCCTCAAGAGACCCAGTACTTC.

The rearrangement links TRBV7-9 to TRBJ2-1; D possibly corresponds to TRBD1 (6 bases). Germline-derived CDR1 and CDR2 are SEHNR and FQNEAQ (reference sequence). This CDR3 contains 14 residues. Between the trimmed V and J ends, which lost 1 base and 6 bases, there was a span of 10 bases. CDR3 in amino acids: CASSLVQGVNEQFF. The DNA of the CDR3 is TGTGCCAGCAGCTTAGTACAGGGAGTCAATGAGCAGTTCTTC.